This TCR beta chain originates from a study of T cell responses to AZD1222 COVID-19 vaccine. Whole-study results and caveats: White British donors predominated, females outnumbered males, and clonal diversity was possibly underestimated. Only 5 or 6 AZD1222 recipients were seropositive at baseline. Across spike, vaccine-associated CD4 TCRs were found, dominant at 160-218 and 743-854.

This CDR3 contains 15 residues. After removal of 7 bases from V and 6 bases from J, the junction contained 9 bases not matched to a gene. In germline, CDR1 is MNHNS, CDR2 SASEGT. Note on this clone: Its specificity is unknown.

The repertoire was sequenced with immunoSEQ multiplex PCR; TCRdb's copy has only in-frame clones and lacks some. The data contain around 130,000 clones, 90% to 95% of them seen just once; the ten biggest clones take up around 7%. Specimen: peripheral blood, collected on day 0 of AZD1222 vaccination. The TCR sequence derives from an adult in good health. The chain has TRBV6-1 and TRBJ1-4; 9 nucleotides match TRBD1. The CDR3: CASTPRTGADEKLFF. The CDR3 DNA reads TGTGCCAGCACCCCCCGGACAGGGGCAGATGAAAAACTGTTTTTT.